The 23 T cell receptor beta chains below were found in one sample sequenced in a study of CD8 T cells in Susac syndrome. About 0.5 to 1 ug RNA was reverse transcribed with random hexamers. One entry per CDR3 protein, called by TCRdb with MiXCR from the immunoSEQ multiplex PCR reads. The sample includes roughly 200,000 distinct CDR3 sequences, roughly 96% seen only once; the top ten take around 0.093%. Sequenced material: CD4+ T cells from PBMCs. The receptors here all came from a human donor in good health.

This chain links TRBV24-1 with TRBJ1-5; no clear D gene. Trimming removed 6 bases from V and 0 bases from J, with 8 bases in between. The CDR3 consists of 14 residues. CDR1 KGHDR and CDR2 SFDVKD come from the germline V gene. The DNA of the CDR3 is TGTGCCACCAGTACCCAATTTAGCAATCAGCCCCAGCATTTT. It yields the protein CATSTQFSNQPQHF.

The chain employs TRBV20-1 and TRBJ1-1; D is uncertain. Germline values: CDR1 DFQATT, CDR2 SNEGSKA (reference sequence). The CDR3 contains 15 residues. Trimming shortened V by 4 bases and J by 5 bases, and 20 bases separated the two germline ends. The CDR3: CSATRGEAGGTEAFF. CDR3 bases: TGCAGTGCTACGCGGGGAGAGGCAGGCGGAACTGAAGCTTTCTTT.

J is TRBJ2-2 and V is TRBV11-2; a weak D match, TRBD1 (6 bases). Trimming left V 4 bases short and J 4 bases short, with 19 bases between. The CDR3 is 17 amino acids. CDR1 SGHAT and CDR2 FQNNGV come from the germline V gene. The CDR3 DNA reads as TGTGCCAGCAGCTCCTCGGGATCCCAGGGGACCACCGGGGAGCTGTTTTTT. The encoded protein is CASSSSGSQGTTGELFF.

In this sample, this clonotype turned up once. The chain recombines TRBV20-1 with TRBJ1-5; perhaps TRBD1 as D (6 bases). The V and J ends lost 5 bases and 0 bases respectively, with 14 bases between them. CDR3 length equals 15 residues. CDR1 is DFQATT and CDR2 is SNEGSKA in the germline V gene (reference sequence). CDR3 sequence: CSAEPPGASNQPQHF. CDR3 nucleotide sequence: TGCAGTGCTGAGCCCCCGGGGGCTAGCAATCAGCCCCAGCATTTT.

V is TRBV27 and J is TRBJ2-1; the D call may be TRBD1 or TRBD2 (5 bases each). This CDR3 has 13 amino acids. The V end lost 1 base, the J end lost 14 bases, and 15 bases lay between the germline ends. CDR1 is MNHEY and CDR2 is SMNVEV in the germline V gene (reference sequence). CDR3 DNA sequence: TGTGCCAGCAGTTTATTTAGGGACCTGAAGGAGTTCTTC. This encodes CASSLFRDLKEFF.

The chain links TRBV20-1 to TRBJ2-1, with 13 bases identical to TRBD2. The V gene's germline CDR1 is DFQATT and CDR2 SNEGSKA (reference sequence). V dropped 5 bases and J dropped 7; count of bases not matched to a gene: 11. This CDR3 spans 16 amino acids. CDR3 coding DNA: TGCAGTGCTGCGCGACTAGCGGGAGGCCGGGGGAATGAGCAGTTCTTC. Amino acids: CSAARLAGGRGNEQFF.

The chain couples TRBV18 to TRBJ2-1; no clear D. CDR1 and CDR2 (germline): KGHSH, LQKENI. The CDR3 has 15 residues. Trimming left V 4 bases short and J 4 bases short, with 14 bases between. CDR3 sequence reads: CASSQLKGHYNEQFF. The CDR3 DNA reads TGTGCCAGCTCACAACTCAAAGGCCATTACAATGAGCAGTTCTTC.

CDR3 region: CASSVLPGTEAFF. Here the CDR3 DNA reads TGTGCCAGCAGCGTATTACCGGGCACTGAAGCTTTCTTT. The chain couples TRBV6-2 or TRBV6-3 to TRBJ1-1; D uncertain. Germline CDR1 is MNHEY and CDR2 is SVGEGT. Trimming shortened V by 6 bases and J by 4 bases, and 12 bases separated the two germline ends. CDR3 length: 13 amino acids.

This chain uses TRBV29-1 with TRBJ2-2; 9 bases line up with TRBD1. This CDR3 comprises 16 residues. Germline V gene data show CDR1 as SQVTM and CDR2 as ANQGSEA. V lost 6 bases to trimming and J lost 4 bases; unmatched junction nucleotides: 12. CDR3 sequence reads: CSVAQQGAVGTGELFF. CDR3 DNA: TGCAGCGTCGCCCAACAGGGGGCCGTGGGCACCGGGGAGCTGTTTTTT.

The chain has TRBV6-1 and TRBJ2-3; 7 nucleotides match TRBD2. The germline V gene has CDR1 MNHNS and CDR2 SASEGT. The V and J ends lost 4 bases and 8 bases, in that order; junction bases with no gene match: 12. This CDR3 region has 15 residues. CDR3 region: CASSGSWLAEGTQYF. The CDR3 bases are TGTGCCAGCAGTGGGTCCTGGCTAGCGGAGGGTACGCAGTATTTT.

The chain carries TRBV9 and TRBJ1-1, with TRBD1 as a possible D gene (5 bases). Germline V gene lookup returns CDR1 SGDLS and CDR2 YYNGEE. CDR3 length equals 16 residues. Trimming left V 0 bases short and J 4 bases short, with 16 bases between. The DNA for the CDR3 is TGTGCCAGCAGCGTAGGGTCGGAACAGAGGGGCACTGAAGCTTTCTTT. It specifies CASSVGSEQRGTEAFF.

The rearrangement links TRBV3-1 to TRBJ2-5; D ambiguous. The CDR3 consists of 13 residues. Trimming pared 1 base from V and 4 bases from J, leaving 7 bases between. From germline, CDR1 is LGHDT and CDR2 YNNKEL (reference sequence). CDR3 residues: CASSQVVSETQYF. CDR3 DNA: TGTGCCAGCAGCCAAGTTGTTTCAGAGACCCAGTACTTC.

The chain combines TRBV18 with TRBJ1-2, with D hard to call. The CDR3 is made up of 16 amino acids. The germline gives CDR1 KGHSH, CDR2 LQKENI. The V gene lost 3 bases and the J gene lost 8 bases, with 22 bases spanning the gap. The CDR3 DNA reads TGTGCCAGCTCACCGCCCTGGCCCGCCACAAGGGAGGGCTACACCTTC. It encodes CASSPPWPATREGYTF. Full variable domain (outside the CDR3, taken from reference TRBV18 and TRBJ1-2): NAGVMQNPRHLVRRRGQEARLRCSPMKGHSHVYWYRQLPEEGLKFMVYLQKENIIDESGMPKERFSAEFPKEGPSILRIQQVVRGDSAAYFCASSPPWPATREGYTFGSGTRLTVV.

The chain recombines TRBV24-1 with TRBJ2-3; D ambiguous. The V gene lost 5 bases and the J gene lost 4 bases, with 12 bases spanning the gap. This CDR3 spans 14 amino acids. Per the germline V gene, CDR1 is KGHDR and CDR2 is SFDVKD. The CDR3 reads CATSVLGGADTQYF. CDR3 in DNA: TGTGCCACCAGTGTGCTGGGTGGTGCAGATACGCAGTATTTT.

The chain employs TRBV12-3 or TRBV12-4 and TRBJ2-1; 8 nucleotides line up with TRBD1. The CDR3 consists of 15 residues. V was pared by 6 bases and J by 4 bases, with 8 bases of the junction left unmatched. The CDR3 here is CASRHRTGLYNEQFF. The CDR3 region has the DNA TGTGCCAGCAGACATCGGACAGGGCTATACAATGAGCAGTTCTTC.

The gene calls are TRBV3-1 and TRBJ2-3; 13 bases map to TRBD2. The CDR3 extends over 17 amino acids. Per the germline V gene, CDR1 is LGHDT and CDR2 is YNNKEL (reference sequence). Trimming took 4 bases from V and 6 from J; bases not matched to a gene: 10. The CDR3 bases are TGTGCCAGCAGCCTACGATGGACTAGCGGGAGCGGGGATACGCAGTATTTT. The encoded protein is CASSLRWTSGSGDTQYF.

This chain links TRBV7-3 with TRBJ2-1; TRBD2 matches at 9 bases. Trimming removed 2 bases from V and 6 bases from J; junction bases left unmatched: 5. Germline V gene lookup returns CDR1 SGHTA and CDR2 FQGTGA. The CDR3 sequence is 15 residues long. The chain's CDR3 is CASSLLAGGGNEQFF. The CDR3 region has the DNA TGTGCCAGCAGCTTACTTGCGGGAGGGGGCAATGAGCAGTTCTTC.

This chain uses TRBV7-9 with TRBJ2-1; TRBD2 matches at 8 bases. CDR1 is SEHNR and CDR2 is FQNEAQ in the germline V gene (reference sequence). V shed 5 bases, J shed 5 bases, and the junction held 8 bases outside the gene matches. The CDR3 covers 15 residues. For the CDR3, the DNA is TGTGCCAGCAGCCTCAGCGGGAGTTCCCACAATGAGCAGTTCTTC. This gives the protein CASSLSGSSHNEQFF.

The rearrangement uses TRBV30 and TRBJ2-1; the D is unclear. Germline V lookup: CDR1 GTSNPN, CDR2 SVGIG (reference sequence). V lost 4 bases to trimming and J lost 6 bases, with 4 bases between them. The length of the CDR3 is 10 residues. The CDR3 is CAWKVNEQFF. The CDR3 DNA reads TGTGCCTGGAAAGTCAATGAGCAGTTCTTC.

The rearrangement uses TRBV3-1 and TRBJ2-3, with D hard to call. V was trimmed by 4 bases and J by 4 bases, leaving 6 bases between them. The CDR3 contains 12 residues. Germline V CDR1 and CDR2: LGHDT, YNNKEL (reference sequence). The CDR3 DNA reads TGTGCCAGCAGCCTCAAGTCAGATACGCAGTATTTT. It translates to CASSLKSDTQYF.

The chain joins TRBV6-6 to TRBJ1-6, with 10 bases that match TRBD1. J lost 11 bases, V lost 2 bases, and 6 bases had no gene match. The CDR3 is 15 residues long. Germline-derived CDR1 and CDR2 are MNHNY and SVGAGI (reference sequence). Written as DNA, the CDR3 is TGTGCCAGCAGTTACAGGGGGACAGGGGATCCACCCCTCCACTTT. Amino acids: CASSYRGTGDPPLHF.

The V gene is TRBV11-1, the J gene TRBJ2-3, with a possible D match to TRBD1 (5 bases). The V gene lost 1 base and the J gene lost 2 bases, with 13 bases spanning the gap. The CDR3 runs to 16 residues. Germline V gene sequence: CDR1 SGHAT, CDR2 FQDESV (reference sequence). The CDR3 is CASSLVGGAPTDTQYF. The CDR3 nucleotides are TGTGCCAGCAGCTTAGTAGGTGGGGCACCCACAGATACGCAGTATTTT.

The chain uses TRBV29-1 and TRBJ2-3, with unresolved D. Germline assignment: CDR1 SQVTM and CDR2 ANQGSEA. The V and J ends lost 4 bases and 6 bases respectively, with 8 bases between them. The CDR3 is 11 residues long. The CDR3 nucleotides are TGCAGCGTTGTTCCCCGGGATACGCAGTATTTT. Protein: CSVVPRDTQYF.